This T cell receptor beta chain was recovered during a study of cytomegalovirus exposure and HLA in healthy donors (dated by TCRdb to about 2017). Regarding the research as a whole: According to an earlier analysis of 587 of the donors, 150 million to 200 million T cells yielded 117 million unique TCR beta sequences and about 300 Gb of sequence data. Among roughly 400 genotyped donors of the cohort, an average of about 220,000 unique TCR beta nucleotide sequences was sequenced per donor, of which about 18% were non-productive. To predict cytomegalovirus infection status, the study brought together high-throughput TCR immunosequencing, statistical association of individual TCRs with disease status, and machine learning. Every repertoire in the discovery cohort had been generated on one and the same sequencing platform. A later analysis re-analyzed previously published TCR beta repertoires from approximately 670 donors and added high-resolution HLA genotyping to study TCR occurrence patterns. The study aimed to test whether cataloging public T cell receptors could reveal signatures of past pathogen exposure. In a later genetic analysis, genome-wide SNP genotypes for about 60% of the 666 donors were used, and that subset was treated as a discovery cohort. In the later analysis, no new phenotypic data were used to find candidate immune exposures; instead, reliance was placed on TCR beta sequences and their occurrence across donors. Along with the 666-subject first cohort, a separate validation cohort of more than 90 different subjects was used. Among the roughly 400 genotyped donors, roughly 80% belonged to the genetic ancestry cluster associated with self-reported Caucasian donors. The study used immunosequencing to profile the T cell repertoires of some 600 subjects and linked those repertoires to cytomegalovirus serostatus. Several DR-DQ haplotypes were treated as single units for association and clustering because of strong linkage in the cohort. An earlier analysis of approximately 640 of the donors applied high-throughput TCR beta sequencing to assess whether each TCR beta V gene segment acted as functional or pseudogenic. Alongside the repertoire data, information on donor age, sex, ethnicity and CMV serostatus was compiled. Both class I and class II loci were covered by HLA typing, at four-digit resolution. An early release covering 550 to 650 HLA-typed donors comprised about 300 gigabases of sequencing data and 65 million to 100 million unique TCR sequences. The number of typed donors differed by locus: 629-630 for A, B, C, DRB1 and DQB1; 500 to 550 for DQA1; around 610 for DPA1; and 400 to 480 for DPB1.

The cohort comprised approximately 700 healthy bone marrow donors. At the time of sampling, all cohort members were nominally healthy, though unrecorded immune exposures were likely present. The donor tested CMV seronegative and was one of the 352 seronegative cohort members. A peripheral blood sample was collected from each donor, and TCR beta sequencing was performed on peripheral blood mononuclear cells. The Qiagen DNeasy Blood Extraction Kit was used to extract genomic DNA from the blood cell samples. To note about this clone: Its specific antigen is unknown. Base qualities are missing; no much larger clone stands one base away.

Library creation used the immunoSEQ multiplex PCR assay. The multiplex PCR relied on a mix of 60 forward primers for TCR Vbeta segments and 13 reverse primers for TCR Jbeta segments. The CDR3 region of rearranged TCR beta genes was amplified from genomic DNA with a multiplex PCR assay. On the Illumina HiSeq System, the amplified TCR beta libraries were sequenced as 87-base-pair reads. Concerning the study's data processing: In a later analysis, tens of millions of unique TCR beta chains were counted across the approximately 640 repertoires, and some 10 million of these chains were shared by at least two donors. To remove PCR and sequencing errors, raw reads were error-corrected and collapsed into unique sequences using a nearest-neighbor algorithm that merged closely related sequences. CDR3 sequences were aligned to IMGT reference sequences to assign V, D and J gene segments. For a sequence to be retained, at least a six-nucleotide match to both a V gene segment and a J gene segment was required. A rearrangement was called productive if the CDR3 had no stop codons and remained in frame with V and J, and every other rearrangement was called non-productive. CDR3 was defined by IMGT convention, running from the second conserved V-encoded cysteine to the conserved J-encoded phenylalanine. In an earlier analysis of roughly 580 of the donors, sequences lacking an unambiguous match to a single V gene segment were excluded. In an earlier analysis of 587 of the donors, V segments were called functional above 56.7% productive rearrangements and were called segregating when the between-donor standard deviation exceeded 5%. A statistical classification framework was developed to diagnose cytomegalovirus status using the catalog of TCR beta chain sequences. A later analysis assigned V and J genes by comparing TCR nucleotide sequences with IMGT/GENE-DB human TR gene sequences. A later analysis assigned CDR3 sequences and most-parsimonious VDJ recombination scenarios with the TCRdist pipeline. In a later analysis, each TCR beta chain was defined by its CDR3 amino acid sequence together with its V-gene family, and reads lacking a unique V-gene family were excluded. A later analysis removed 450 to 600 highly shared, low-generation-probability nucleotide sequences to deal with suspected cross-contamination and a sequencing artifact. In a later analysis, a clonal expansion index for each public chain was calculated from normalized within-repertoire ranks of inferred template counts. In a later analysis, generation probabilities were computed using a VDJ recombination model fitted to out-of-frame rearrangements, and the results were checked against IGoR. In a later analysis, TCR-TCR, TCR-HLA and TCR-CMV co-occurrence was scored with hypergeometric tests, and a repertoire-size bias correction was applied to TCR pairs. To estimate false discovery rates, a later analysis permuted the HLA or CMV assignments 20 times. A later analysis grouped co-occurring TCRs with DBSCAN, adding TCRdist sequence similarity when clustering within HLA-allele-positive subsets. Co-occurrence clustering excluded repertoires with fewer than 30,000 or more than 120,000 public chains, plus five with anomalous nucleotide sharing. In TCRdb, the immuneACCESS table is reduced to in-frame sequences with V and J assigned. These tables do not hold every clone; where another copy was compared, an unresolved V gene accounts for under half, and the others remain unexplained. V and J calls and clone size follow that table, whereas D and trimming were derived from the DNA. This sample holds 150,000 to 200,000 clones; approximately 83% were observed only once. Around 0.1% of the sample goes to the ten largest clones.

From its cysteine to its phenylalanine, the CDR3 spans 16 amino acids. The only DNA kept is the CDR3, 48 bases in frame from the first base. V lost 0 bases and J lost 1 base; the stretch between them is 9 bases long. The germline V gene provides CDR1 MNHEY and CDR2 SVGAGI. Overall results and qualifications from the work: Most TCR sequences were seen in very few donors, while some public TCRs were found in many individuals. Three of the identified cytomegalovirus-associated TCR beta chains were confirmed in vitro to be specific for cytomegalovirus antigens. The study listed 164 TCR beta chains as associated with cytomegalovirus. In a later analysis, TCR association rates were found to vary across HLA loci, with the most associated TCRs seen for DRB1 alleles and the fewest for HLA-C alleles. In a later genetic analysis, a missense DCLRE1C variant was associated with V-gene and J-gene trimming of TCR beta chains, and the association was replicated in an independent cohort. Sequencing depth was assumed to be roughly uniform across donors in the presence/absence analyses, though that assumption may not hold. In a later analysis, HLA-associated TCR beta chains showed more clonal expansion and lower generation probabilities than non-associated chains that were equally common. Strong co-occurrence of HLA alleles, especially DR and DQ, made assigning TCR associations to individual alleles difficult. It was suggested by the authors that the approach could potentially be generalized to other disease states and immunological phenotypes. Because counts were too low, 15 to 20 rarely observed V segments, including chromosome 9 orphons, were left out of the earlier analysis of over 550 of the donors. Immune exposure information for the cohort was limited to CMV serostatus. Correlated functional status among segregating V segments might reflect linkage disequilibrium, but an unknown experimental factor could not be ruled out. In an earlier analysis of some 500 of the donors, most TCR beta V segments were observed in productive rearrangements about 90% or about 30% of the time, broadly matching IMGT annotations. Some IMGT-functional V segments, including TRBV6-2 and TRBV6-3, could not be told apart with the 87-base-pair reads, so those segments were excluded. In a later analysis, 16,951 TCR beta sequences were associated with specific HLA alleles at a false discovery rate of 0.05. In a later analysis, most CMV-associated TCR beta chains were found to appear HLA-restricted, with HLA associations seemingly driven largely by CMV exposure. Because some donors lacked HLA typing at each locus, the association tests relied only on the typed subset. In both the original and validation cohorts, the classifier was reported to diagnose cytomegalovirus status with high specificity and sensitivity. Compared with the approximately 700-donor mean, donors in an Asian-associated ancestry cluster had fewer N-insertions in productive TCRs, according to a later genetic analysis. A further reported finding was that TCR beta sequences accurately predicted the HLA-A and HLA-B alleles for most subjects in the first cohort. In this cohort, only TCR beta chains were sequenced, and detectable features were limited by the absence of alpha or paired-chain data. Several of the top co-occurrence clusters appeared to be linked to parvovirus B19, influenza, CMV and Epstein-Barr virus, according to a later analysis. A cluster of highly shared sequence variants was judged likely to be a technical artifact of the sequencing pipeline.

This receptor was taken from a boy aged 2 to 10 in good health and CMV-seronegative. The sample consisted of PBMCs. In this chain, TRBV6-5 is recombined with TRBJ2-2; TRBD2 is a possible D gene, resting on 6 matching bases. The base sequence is TGTGCCAGCAGTTACTCTTACGGGGGGAACACCGGGGAGCTGTTTTTT. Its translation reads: CASSYSYGGNTGELFF.